The next 26 T cell receptor beta chains were all read from a single sample in a study of T-cell memory formation after mild COVID-19. TCRdb called the 5' RACE reads again in MiXCR, with one record for every CDR3 protein. The sample lists about 200,000 distinct CDR3 sequences; 9.5% were seen once. The specimen was PBMCs or a T cell subset sorted from them (not recorded which). The source is a man aged 18 to 29 who had mild COVID-19 (a few samples of this study predate the infection). Cell type and time point are not known.

This rearrangement joins TRBV30 to TRBJ2-7, with TRBD1 matching over 7 bases. V lost 5 bases and J lost 2; bases outside the gene matches: 9. The CDR3 covers 14 residues. Germline V lookup: CDR1 GTSNPN, CDR2 SVGIG (reference sequence). The CDR3: CAWGRGTATYEQYF. The DNA of the CDR3 is TGTGCCTGGGGTAGGGGGACAGCAACCTACGAGCAGTACTTC.

This clonotype was detected many times. The V and J genes are TRBV7-2 and TRBJ1-1; D ambiguous. The CDR3 spans 13 residues. V shed 6 bases and J shed 1 base, with 9 bases lying between them. CDR1 and CDR2 (germline): SGHTA, FQGNSA. CDR3: CASSPTANTEAFF. The CDR3 DNA reads TGTGCCAGCAGTCCAACAGCGAACACTGAAGCTTTCTTT.

This clonotype was detected many times. This sequence joins TRBV4-3 and TRBJ2-3; D is undetermined. V shed 3 bases and J shed 4 bases, with 8 bases lying between them. The CDR3 is 13 residues long. CDR1 and CDR2 (germline): LGHNA, YSLEER. CDR3 nucleotides: TGCGCCAGCAGCCATGATAGTCCAGATACGCAGTATTTT. Protein sequence: CASSHDSPDTQYF.

Here the CDR3 reads CASSLEKISSRQETQYF. CDR3 nucleotides: TGCGCCAGCAGCTTGGAGAAGATATCCTCTAGACAAGAGACCCAGTACTTC. The chain combines TRBV5-1 with TRBJ2-5; no firm D call. Germline V lookup: CDR1 SGHRS, CDR2 YFSETQ. This CDR3 has 17 residues. V was trimmed by 0 bases and J by 2 bases, leaving 17 bases between them. Supplemented by reference TRBV5-1 and TRBJ2-5, the full variable domain reads KAGVTQTPRYLIKTRGQQVTLSCSPISGHRSVSWYQQTPGQGLQFLFEYFSETQRNKGNFPGRFSGRQFSNSRSEMNVSTLELGDSALYLCASSLEKISSRQETQYFGPGTRLLVL.

This clonotype was detected only a few times. The rearrangement uses TRBV19 and TRBJ1-6; D is perhaps TRBD1 (5 bases). The CDR3 runs to 15 residues. Trimming took 10 bases from V and 9 from J, leaving 22 bases between them. Germline V CDR1 and CDR2: LNHDA, SQIVND (reference sequence). The CDR3 reads CATTVYGAGSSPLHF. CDR3 bases: TGTGCCACCACCGTGTATGGGGCCGGGAGTTCACCCCTCCACTTT.

A few counts support this clonotype. The chain joins TRBV7-2 to TRBJ1-5; a weak D match, TRBD1 (5 bases). The germline CDR1 and CDR2 sequences are SGHTA and FQGNSA. This CDR3 is built from 14 residues. Trimming took off 5 bases at V and 4 bases at J, with 12 bases between the two ends. The CDR3, as DNA: TGTGCCAGCAGCACCCGGGGGGGGAATCAGCCCCAGCATTTT. This encodes CASSTRGGNQPQHF. The whole variable domain, filled in from reference TRBV7-2 and TRBJ1-5, reads GAGVSQSPSNKVTEKGKDVELRCDPISGHTALYWYRQSLGQGLEFLIYFQGNSAPDKSGLPSDRFSAERTGGSVSTLTIQRTQQEDSAVYLCASSTRGGNQPQHFGDGTRLSIL.

This clonotype was counted between two and nine times. The chain links TRBV20-1 to TRBJ2-7, with D unclear. Germline CDR1 is DFQATT and CDR2 is SNEGSKA (reference sequence). The germline V and J ends were trimmed by 5 bases and 4 bases, with 12 bases remaining between them. The CDR3 extends over 12 amino acids. CDR3 nucleotide sequence: TGCAGTGCTCCCTCGGTGGAGTACGAGCAGTACTTC. It translates to CSAPSVEYEQYF.

The rearrangement joins TRBV18 to TRBJ2-3, with D perhaps TRBD1 (6 bases). The CDR3 extends over 15 amino acids. Looked up from germline, CDR1 is KGHSH and CDR2 is LQKENI. Trimming removed 3 bases at V and 0 bases at J, with 10 bases between. The CDR3 nucleotides are TGTGCCAGCTCACCTAGGACAGTAAGCACAGATACGCAGTATTTT. Protein: CASSPRTVSTDTQYF.

This clonotype was counted at least ten times. The chain links TRBV7-2 to TRBJ1-3; possible D gene TRBD1, 5 bases. This CDR3 is 16 amino acids long. CDR1 SGHTA and CDR2 FQGNSA come from the germline V gene. The ends were cut back, 0 bases at V and 3 bases at J, with 12 bases in the middle. CDR3 DNA: TGTGCCAGCAGCTTAGCGGTCGGGGCGGGTGGAAACACCATATATTTT. It encodes CASSLAVGAGGNTIYF. The entire variable domain, with the rest obtained from reference TRBV7-2 and TRBJ1-3, is as follows: GAGVSQSPSNKVTEKGKDVELRCDPISGHTALYWYRQSLGQGLEFLIYFQGNSAPDKSGLPSDRFSAERTGGSVSTLTIQRTQQEDSAVYLCASSLAVGAGGNTIYFGEGSWLTVV.

This clonotype was detected many times. The chain couples TRBV4-3 to TRBJ2-7; D call uncertain. CDR1 and CDR2 (germline): LGHNA, YSLEER. V shed 1 base and J shed 2 bases, with 12 bases lying between them. The CDR3 is 15 residues long. CDR3 sequence reads: CASSQGFGRPYEQYF. As DNA, the CDR3 is TGCGCCAGCAGCCAAGGCTTCGGGCGGCCCTACGAGCAGTACTTC.

This chain links TRBV25-1 with TRBJ2-1; TRBD1 matches at 9 bases. V dropped 3 bases and J dropped 10; count of bases not matched to a gene: 10. Germline CDR1 and CDR2: MGHDK and SYGVNS. The CDR3 is 15 amino acids. The DNA for the CDR3 is TGTGCCAGCAGTGATCCTGGACAGGGGCTCGGCGAGCAGTTCTTC. Protein: CASSDPGQGLGEQFF.

The rearrangement links TRBV6-5 to TRBJ1-1; no reliable D call. The germline V gene has CDR1 MNHEY and CDR2 SVGAGI. The CDR3 sequence is 13 residues long. Trimming removed 6 bases from V and 1 base from J, with 9 bases in between. CDR3 in amino acids: CASSPPGNTEAFF. In DNA, the CDR3 is TGTGCCAGCAGCCCCCCCGGGAACACTGAAGCTTTCTTT.

The rearrangement links TRBV4-3 to TRBJ1-1; 7 bases are shared with TRBD1. Germline CDR1 LGHNA, CDR2 YSLEER. This CDR3 spans 15 amino acids. V dropped 0 bases and J dropped 8; count of bases not matched to a gene: 9. The CDR3: CASSQDLSGGTEAFF. CDR3 nucleotide sequence: TGCGCCAGCAGCCAAGATCTTTCAGGGGGAACCGAAGCTTTCTTT.

This clonotype was seen more than once but under ten times. The V gene is TRBV5-6, the J gene TRBJ2-1; either TRBD1 or TRBD2 may fit D (8 bases each). Germline V gives CDR1 SGHDT, CDR2 YYEEEE. The CDR3 has 18 residues. Trimming cost V 10 bases and J 3 bases, with 29 bases left between them. The CDR3 DNA sequence: TGTGCCGACTCTGAAGACAGGGGCAGCGGGGGCCGCTACAATGAGCAGTTCTTC. It codes for CADSEDRGSGGRYNEQFF. Combining the CDR3 with reference TRBV5-6 and TRBJ2-1 gives the whole variable domain DAGVTQSPTHLIKTRGQQVTLRCSPKSGHDTVSWYQQALGQGPQFIFQYYEEEERQRGNFPDRFSGHQFPNYSSELNVNALLLGDSALYLCADSEDRGSGGRYNEQFFGPGTRLTVL.

In this sample, this clonotype turned up many times. The chain carries TRBV7-2 and TRBJ2-3, with 8 bases that match TRBD2. V was pared by 9 bases and J by 0 bases, with 8 bases of the junction left unmatched. The CDR3 runs to 15 residues. Germline CDR1 reads SGHTA; CDR2 reads FQGNSA. The CDR3 coding sequence is TGTGCCAGTAGCATAGCGGGACCTAGCACAGATACGCAGTATTTT. This encodes CASSIAGPSTDTQYF.

There are many counts of this clonotype. The gene calls are TRBV12-3 or TRBV12-4 and TRBJ2-3; D may be TRBD1 or TRBD2 (5 bases each). V lost 8 bases and J 2 bases, leaving 11 bases between the germline ends. The CDR3 covers 13 residues. CDR3 sequence reads: CASRRGHTDTQYF. The CDR3 DNA is TGTGCCAGCCGCCGGGGCCACACAGATACGCAGTATTTT.

The V and J genes are TRBV6-6 and TRBJ1-4; D is unresolved. V lost 4 bases, J lost 0 bases, and 9 bases lay in between. CDR1 and CDR2 (germline): MNHNY, SVGAGI (reference sequence). The CDR3 totals 15 residues. CDR3 residues: CASSSYRPTNEKLFF. CDR3 nucleotides: TGTGCCAGCAGTTCGTACAGACCAACTAATGAAAAACTGTTTTTT.

This clonotype came up a few times. The chain couples TRBV27 to TRBJ2-1; TRBD2 matches at 13 bases. The CDR3 has 17 amino acids. Per the germline V gene, CDR1 is MNHEY and CDR2 is SMNVEV (reference sequence). V was clipped by 1 base and J by 10 bases; unmatched bases: 10. The CDR3 reads CASSLLTSGGSAGEQFF. Written as DNA, the CDR3 is TGTGCCAGCAGTTTATTGACTAGCGGGGGGTCGGCGGGAGAGCAGTTCTTC.

This clonotype was counted many times. The gene calls are TRBV10-2 and TRBJ2-7; D may be TRBD2 (5 bases). The germline gives CDR1 WSHSY, CDR2 SAAADI. The CDR3 is made up of 13 amino acids. Trimming left V 3 bases short and J 5 bases short, with 11 bases between. As DNA, the CDR3 is TGCGCCAGCAGTGATGGGATGACTAACGAGCAGTACTTC. As protein: CASSDGMTNEQYF.

V is TRBV2 and J is TRBJ2-1; D unresolved. V was trimmed by 11 bases and J by 6 bases, leaving 11 bases between them. This CDR3 is built from 11 residues. Germline V CDR1 and CDR2: SNHLY, FYNNEI. This CDR3 reads CASNPPNEQFF. CDR3 nucleotides: TGTGCCTCTAACCCCCCCAATGAGCAGTTCTTC.

This clonotype was seen at least ten times. The chain couples TRBV11-3 to TRBJ2-3; D gene unclear. V dropped 0 bases and J dropped 7 bases, with 11 bases sitting between them. The length of the CDR3 is 14 residues. Germline V CDR1 and CDR2: SGHNT, YENEEA. Here the CDR3 DNA reads TGTGCCAGCAGCTTAGATGGCCCTCTTAATACGCAGTATTTT. Protein product: CASSLDGPLNTQYF.

This chain joins TRBV23-1 and TRBJ1-5; perhaps TRBD1 as D (5 bases). TRBV23-1 is known as an ORF, though its function is uncertain. CDR3 length equals 14 residues. V lost 7 bases to trimming and J lost 0 bases, with 10 bases between them. CDR3 sequence reads: CASTRTFSNQPQHF. Written as DNA, the CDR3 is TGCGCCAGCACCCGGACATTTAGCAATCAGCCCCAGCATTTT.

In this sample, this clonotype turned up a few times. The chain carries TRBV29-1 and TRBJ1-2, with D perhaps TRBD1 (6 bases). Germline V lookup: CDR1 SQVTM, CDR2 ANQGSEA. Trimming stripped 4 bases from V and 8 bases from J, with 17 bases between. This CDR3 comprises 13 residues. CDR3 in amino acids: CSVGRDTGSGYTF. CDR3 in DNA: TGCAGCGTTGGCCGGGACACCGGGAGCGGCTACACCTTC.

The genes are TRBV12-3 or TRBV12-4 and TRBJ2-1; 9 nucleotides align to TRBD2. This CDR3 contains 19 residues. J lost 8 bases, V lost 3 bases, and 20 bases had no gene match. The CDR3 DNA is TGTGCCAGCAGTTTGGCCTGGGGAAGCGGGGGGCGTATCGTCTATGAGCAGTTCTTC. This sequence encodes CASSLAWGSGGRIVYEQFF.

The chain employs TRBV20-1 and TRBJ2-7; D gene unclear. The CDR3 extends over 13 amino acids. Germline V gene sequence: CDR1 DFQATT, CDR2 SNEGSKA (reference sequence). Deletions cut 6 bases from V and 6 bases from J, with 18 bases between. This CDR3 is CSAFRPGVPEQYF. The DNA for the CDR3 is TGCAGTGCATTCCGTCCTGGAGTGCCCGAGCAGTACTTC.

The V gene is TRBV12-3 or TRBV12-4, the J gene TRBJ2-7; D is perhaps TRBD1 or TRBD2 (5 bases each). The CDR3 is 16 residues long. V shed 1 base and J shed 4 bases, with 17 bases lying between them. As DNA, the CDR3 is TGTGCCAGCAGTTTAGACTCCTGGGACGGACGATACGAGCAGTACTTC. Encoded protein: CASSLDSWDGRYEQYF.